This TCR beta chain comes out of a study of shared clonotypes between healthy human individuals. Among the unsorted PBMC samples, replicate PCRs used about 310 ng DNA, 31,000 or so T cell genomes. The method was immunoSEQ multiplex PCR; TCRdb's version includes in-frame clones alone and lacks a portion of them. The sample consists of fewer than 550,000 clones, 60% to 80% of them appearing once. V shed 5 bases, J shed 1 base, and the junction held 4 bases outside the gene matches. Germline-derived CDR1 and CDR2 are MNHNS and SASEGT. The CDR3 extends over 15 amino acids. The specimen was PBMCs. The chain uses TRBV6-1 and TRBJ2-3; 9 positions match TRBD1. The origin of this receptor is a woman aged 40 to 50 in good health. Some clones in this sample may be carry-over from other donors' samples. The CDR3 loop reads CASSLQGARTDTQYF. CDR3 in DNA: TGTGCCAGCAGTCTACAGGGGGCTCGCACAGATACGCAGTATTTT.